The 28 T cell receptor beta chains listed next were all sequenced from one sample in a study of blood T cell repertoires in COVID-19. TCRdb's copy holds only in-frame clones and misses some; the assay was immunoSEQ multiplex PCR. The sample has about 200,000 clones; roughly nine tenths are singletons. The specimen sequenced was peripheral blood. The receptor source for this set is a man aged 55 to 70 who had recovered from COVID-19.

The chain combines TRBV24-1 with TRBJ2-3, with TRBD2 matching over 8 bases. The CDR3 consists of 16 residues. Germline V gene data show CDR1 as KGHDR and CDR2 as SFDVKD. Trimming at V came to 1 base and at J to 4 bases, leaving 6 bases not matched to a gene. The CDR3 spells CATSDFGRGDSDTQYF. CDR3 bases: TGTGCCACCAGTGATTTTGGGCGGGGGGACTCAGATACGCAGTATTTT.

The J gene is TRBJ2-7, the V gene TRBV5-1; 10 bases are shared with TRBD1. V was clipped by 5 bases and J by 4 bases; unmatched bases: 6. The germline V gene has CDR1 SGHRS and CDR2 YFSETQ. This CDR3 has 14 amino acids. The CDR3 DNA reads as TGCGCCAGCAGTCCGGGACAGGGGTTGTACGAGCAGTACTTC. This encodes CASSPGQGLYEQYF.

This chain joins TRBV5-1 and TRBJ2-5; tentatively, D is TRBD1 (6 bases). Germline V gene lookup returns CDR1 SGHRS and CDR2 YFSETQ. The CDR3 spans 15 residues. Trimming removed 7 bases from V and 5 bases from J, with 21 bases in between. DNA of the CDR3: TGCGCCAGCTGTACCGGGACACCCCCGTTTGAGACCCAGTACTTC. Translated, it gives CASCTGTPPFETQYF.

This sequence joins TRBV7-8 and TRBJ1-1; 10 bases align to TRBD1. The CDR3 spans 14 residues. The V gene end was trimmed by 5 bases and the J gene end by 4 bases; junction bases not matched to a gene: 4. Per the germline V gene, CDR1 is SGHVS and CDR2 is FQNEAQ. In DNA, the CDR3 is TGTGCCAGCAGCCCGACAGGGGGCGGCACTGAAGCTTTCTTT. It yields the protein CASSPTGGGTEAFF.

The chain couples TRBV19 to TRBJ1-5, with TRBD1 identical over 10 bases. J lost 6 bases, V lost 9 bases, and 5 bases had no gene match. Germline CDR1 and CDR2: LNHDA and SQIVND (reference sequence). The CDR3 is made up of 13 amino acids. Here the CDR3 reads CASGQGVRQPQHF. CDR3 DNA sequence: TGTGCCAGCGGACAGGGGGTCCGTCAGCCCCAGCATTTT.

J is TRBJ2-5 and V is TRBV11-2, with 7 bases aligning to TRBD2. The CDR3 has 14 amino acids. J gave up 5 bases and V 0 bases, and 3 bases lay outside the gene matches. Germline CDR1 SGHAT, CDR2 FQNNGV. The CDR3 loop reads CASSLEASGETQYF. The CDR3 coding sequence is TGTGCCAGCAGCTTAGAGGCTAGCGGCGAGACCCAGTACTTC.

On this clone itself: At one end, the junction sequence differs from germline, possibly due to a read error. The V call is TRBV7-7, the J call TRBJ2-7, with 9 bases fitting TRBD1. Per the germline V gene, CDR1 is SSHAT and CDR2 is FNYEAQ (reference sequence). The CDR3 is 13 residues long. CDR3 in amino acids: CASSADRGGEQYF. CDR3 coding DNA: TGTGCTAGCAGCGCCGACAGGGGGGGCGAGCAGTACTTC.

This sequence joins TRBV5-4 and TRBJ2-2, with 16 bases fitting TRBD2. This CDR3 comprises 17 residues. Germline V lookup: CDR1 SGHNT, CDR2 YYREEE (reference sequence). V shed 4 bases and J 7 bases; nucleotides not matched to a gene: 7. CDR3 loop: CASSPGLAGGAGGELFF. The CDR3 DNA follows: TGTGCCAGCAGCCCGGGACTAGCGGGGGGGGCCGGCGGGGAGCTGTTTTTT.

A single count supports this clone. The chain's CDR3 is CASSDRGTEQYF. The CDR3 DNA reads TGTGCCAGTAGTGATCGGGGAACCGAGCAGTACTTC. This chain joins TRBV19 and TRBJ2-7, with TRBD2 as a possible D gene (5 bases). The CDR3 is 12 amino acids. CDR1 and CDR2 (germline): LNHDA, SQIVND (reference sequence). The V end lost 5 bases, the J end lost 6 bases, and 11 bases lay between the germline ends.

The J gene is TRBJ1-2, the V gene TRBV28; TRBD1 might be the D (5 bases). Germline V CDR1 and CDR2: MDHEN, SYDVKM. The CDR3 is 15 amino acids. Trimming removed 4 bases at V and 6 bases at J, with 18 bases between. The CDR3 coding sequence is TGTGCCAGCAGTTCGTCCGGGCAGGGAAAAGATGGCTACACCTTC. Protein product: CASSSSGQGKDGYTF.

The chain links TRBV6-2 or TRBV6-3 to TRBJ2-3; 9 bases fit TRBD2. Germline V lookup: CDR1 MNHEY, CDR2 SVGEGT. V shed 4 bases, J shed 4 bases, and the junction held 9 bases outside the gene matches. This CDR3 is 16 amino acids long. The CDR3 loop is CASSLGAGGPPDTQYF. For the CDR3, the DNA is TGTGCCAGCAGTTTGGGAGCGGGGGGCCCCCCAGATACGCAGTATTTT.

The genes are TRBV30 and TRBJ1-3; a weak D match, TRBD1 (5 bases). Between the trimmed V and J ends, which lost 0 bases and 4 bases, there was a span of 13 bases. Germline CDR1 GTSNPN, CDR2 SVGIG (reference sequence). CDR3 length: 15 residues. CDR3 sequence: CAWSVSGGSGNTIYF. CDR3 nucleotide sequence: TGTGCCTGGAGTGTATCCGGGGGATCAGGAAACACCATATATTTT.

The rearrangement links TRBV25-1 to TRBJ1-4, with D perhaps matching TRBD1 (6 bases). The CDR3 sequence is 15 residues long. The V and J ends lost 8 bases and 8 bases respectively, with 21 bases between them. Per the germline V gene, CDR1 is MGHDK and CDR2 is SYGVNS. As DNA, the CDR3 is TGTGCCAGCGGGGGCCGAAGGGCGAATGACGAAAAACTGTTTTTT. Its protein product is CASGGRRANDEKLFF.

The chain is built from TRBV7-3 and TRBJ2-1; 14 bases match TRBD2. This CDR3 comprises 16 residues. Losses at the gene ends were 4 bases for V and 7 bases for J; bases not matched to a gene: 6. Germline lookup yields CDR1 SGHTA and CDR2 FQGTGA. CDR3 region: CASSSKGTSGSNEQFF. CDR3 in DNA: TGTGCCAGCAGCTCCAAGGGGACTAGCGGGAGTAATGAGCAGTTCTTC.

This chain joins TRBV3-1 (or the pseudogene TRBV3-2) and TRBJ2-7; 10 positions agree with TRBD2. This CDR3 spans 18 amino acids. Germline assignment: CDR1 LGHDT and CDR2 YNNKEL (reference sequence). The V segment lost 3 bases and the J segment 3 bases; nucleotides outside the gene matches: 14. CDR3 nucleotide sequence: TGTGCCAGCAGCCAGCATGTGAGGACTAGCGGAGTCCTCTACGAGCAGTACTTC. It translates to CASSQHVRTSGVLYEQYF.

The V gene is TRBV2, the J gene TRBJ1-4; tentatively, D is TRBD1 (6 bases). CDR1 is SNHLY and CDR2 is FYNNEI in the germline V gene. V lost 10 bases and J lost 5, with 14 bases in between. CDR3 length: 13 amino acids. The CDR3 region has the DNA TGTGCCACCATACGTACAGGGAATGAAAAACTGTTTTTT. The encoded protein is CATIRTGNEKLFF.

V is TRBV5-6 and J is TRBJ2-7; weak D call: TRBD1 (6 bases). Germline values: CDR1 SGHDT, CDR2 YYEEEE. The CDR3 extends over 16 amino acids. V lost 2 bases and J 2 bases, leaving 17 bases between the germline ends. DNA for the CDR3: TGTGCCAGCAGCTTACTCGTGACAGGCCCAGCCTACGAGCAGTACTTC. As protein: CASSLLVTGPAYEQYF.

In this sample, this clone turned up a few times. V is TRBV6-1 and J is TRBJ1-2; perhaps TRBD1 as D (5 bases). Trimming cost V 9 bases and J 2 bases, with 13 bases left between them. Germline V gene sequence: CDR1 MNHNS, CDR2 SASEGT. The length of the CDR3 is 13 residues. The CDR3 nucleotides read TGTGCCAGTAGGGACTTATCGAACTATGGCTACACCTTC. Protein product: CASRDLSNYGYTF.

The CDR3 protein is CASSPRRQGLPYEQYF. CDR3 nucleotide sequence: TGTGCCAGTAGTCCTAGAAGGCAGGGACTCCCCTACGAGCAGTACTTC. V gene TRBV19 combines with J gene TRBJ2-7; D is perhaps TRBD2 (6 bases). The CDR3 length is 16 residues. Germline CDR1 is LNHDA and CDR2 is SQIVND (reference sequence). Trimming removed 5 bases at V and 2 bases at J, with 19 bases between.

The chain links TRBV7-2 to TRBJ1-2; tentative D call: TRBD1 (5 bases). The germline V gene encodes CDR1 SGHTA and CDR2 FQGNSA. V dropped 3 bases and J dropped 0 bases, with 11 bases sitting between them. The CDR3 is 15 residues long. The CDR3 DNA reads as TGTGCCAGCAGCTTTTACCCGGGGGCTAACTATGGCTACACCTTC. This translates into CASSFYPGANYGYTF.

This rearrangement joins TRBV7-9 to TRBJ1-1; D gene unclear. This CDR3 comprises 12 residues. V dropped 6 bases and J dropped 2 bases, with 7 bases sitting between them. Germline V gene data show CDR1 as SEHNR and CDR2 as FQNEAQ (reference sequence). For the CDR3, the DNA is TGTGCCAGCAGTATAGTTAACACTGAAGCTTTCTTT. Protein: CASSIVNTEAFF.

The chain combines TRBV6-6 with TRBJ1-5, with D possibly being TRBD1 (5 bases). The CDR3 extends over 15 amino acids. Trimming removed 2 bases from V and 7 bases from J, with 15 bases in between. The germline V gene encodes CDR1 MNHNY and CDR2 SVGAGI (reference sequence). In nucleotides, the CDR3 is TGTGCCAGCAGTTACGCGGGGGTTGACGGGCAGCCCCAGCATTTT. Translation gives CASSYAGVDGQPQHF.

This clone was recorded once. J is TRBJ2-6 and V is TRBV20-1; D gene ambiguous. V lost 3 bases, J lost 0 bases, and 9 bases lay in between. CDR3 length: 15 amino acids. The V gene's germline CDR1 is DFQATT and CDR2 SNEGSKA (reference sequence). The CDR3 DNA sequence: TGCAGTGCTAGTAACCCAGGCTCTGGGGCCAACGTCCTGACTTTC. This translates into CSASNPGSGANVLTF.

V and J are TRBV30 and TRBJ2-7, with 12 bases lining up with TRBD2. V dropped 4 bases and J dropped 4; count of bases not matched to a gene: 5. The CDR3 has 14 residues. CDR1 GTSNPN and CDR2 SVGIG come from the germline V gene (reference sequence). The CDR3 spells CAWTSGRALYEQYF. The CDR3 DNA reads TGTGCCTGGACTAGCGGGAGGGCGTTGTACGAGCAGTACTTC.

The J gene is TRBJ2-7, the V gene TRBV3-1 (or the pseudogene TRBV3-2); a possible D gene is TRBD2 (6 bases). Between the trimmed V and J ends, which lost 4 bases and 6 bases, there was a span of 19 bases. This CDR3 is built from 15 residues. CDR1 and CDR2 (germline): LGHDT, YNNKEL (reference sequence). This CDR3 reads CASSRRDPSPGEQYF. CDR3 sequence (DNA): TGTGCCAGCAGCCGGCGGGACCCGTCCCCTGGCGAGCAGTACTTC.

The chain carries TRBV29-1 and TRBJ1-2; TRBD1 might be the D (6 bases). The CDR3 contains 15 residues. V dropped 0 bases and J dropped 0 bases, with 11 bases sitting between them. From germline, CDR1 is SQVTM and CDR2 ANQGSEA. CDR3 sequence (DNA): TGCAGCGTTGAAGAATGGACAGATTCTAACTATGGCTACACCTTC. Its translation is CSVEEWTDSNYGYTF.

This CDR3 is CASSPLQGVNSPLHF. As DNA, the CDR3 is TGTGCCAGTAGCCCCTTACAGGGGGTTAATTCACCCCTCCACTTT. The chain recombines TRBV19 with TRBJ1-6, with 8 bases aligning to TRBD1. Germline CDR1 is LNHDA and CDR2 is SQIVND (reference sequence). V lost 6 bases to trimming and J lost 6 bases; unmatched junction nucleotides: 7. The CDR3 consists of 15 residues.

J is TRBJ1-2 and V is TRBV7-9; a weak D match, TRBD1 (6 bases). Trimming cost V 5 bases and J 8 bases, with 15 bases left between them. The CDR3 consists of 13 residues. The V gene's germline CDR1 is SEHNR and CDR2 FQNEAQ (reference sequence). This CDR3 is CASSGFQGQGYTF. CDR3 nucleotides: TGTGCCAGCAGCGGATTTCAAGGACAGGGCTACACCTTC.